The sequence of this T cell receptor beta chain was determined in a study of radiation and T cells in renal cell carcinoma. As for the study in general: Nephrectomy followed 15 Gy stereotactic body radiation by 4 weeks.

Measured with immunoSEQ multiplex PCR; TCRdb has only the in-frame clones, and not every one. The sample gives 100,000 to 150,000 clones, 81% of which show up once; approximately 6.3% is in the top ten. The CDR3 is 12 residues long. Trimming took off 4 bases at V and 11 bases at J, with 12 bases between the two ends. Per the germline V gene, CDR1 is PRHDT and CDR2 is FYEKMQ (reference sequence). As to time point: blood 2 weeks post-SBRT. Indicated treatment: 15 Gy SBRT to primary tumor, nephrectomy 4 weeks later. This renal cell carcinoma was of the clear cell type. About this clone itself: The antigen remains unidentified.

Study results and limitations: Top tumor clonotypes rose in blood 2 weeks post-radiation, then contracted. Without pretreatment biopsies, baseline tumor clonotype presence was undetermined.

The chain has TRBV13 and TRBJ2-1, with D hard to call. This specimen consisted of blood, obtained from a patient whose treatment included radiotherapy and nephrectomy. The sequence derives from a man between 45 and 60 years old with renal cell carcinoma. CDR3 sequence reads: CASSSLDPKQFF. The CDR3 DNA reads as TGTGCCAGCAGCTCCTTGGATCCGAAGCAGTTCTTC.